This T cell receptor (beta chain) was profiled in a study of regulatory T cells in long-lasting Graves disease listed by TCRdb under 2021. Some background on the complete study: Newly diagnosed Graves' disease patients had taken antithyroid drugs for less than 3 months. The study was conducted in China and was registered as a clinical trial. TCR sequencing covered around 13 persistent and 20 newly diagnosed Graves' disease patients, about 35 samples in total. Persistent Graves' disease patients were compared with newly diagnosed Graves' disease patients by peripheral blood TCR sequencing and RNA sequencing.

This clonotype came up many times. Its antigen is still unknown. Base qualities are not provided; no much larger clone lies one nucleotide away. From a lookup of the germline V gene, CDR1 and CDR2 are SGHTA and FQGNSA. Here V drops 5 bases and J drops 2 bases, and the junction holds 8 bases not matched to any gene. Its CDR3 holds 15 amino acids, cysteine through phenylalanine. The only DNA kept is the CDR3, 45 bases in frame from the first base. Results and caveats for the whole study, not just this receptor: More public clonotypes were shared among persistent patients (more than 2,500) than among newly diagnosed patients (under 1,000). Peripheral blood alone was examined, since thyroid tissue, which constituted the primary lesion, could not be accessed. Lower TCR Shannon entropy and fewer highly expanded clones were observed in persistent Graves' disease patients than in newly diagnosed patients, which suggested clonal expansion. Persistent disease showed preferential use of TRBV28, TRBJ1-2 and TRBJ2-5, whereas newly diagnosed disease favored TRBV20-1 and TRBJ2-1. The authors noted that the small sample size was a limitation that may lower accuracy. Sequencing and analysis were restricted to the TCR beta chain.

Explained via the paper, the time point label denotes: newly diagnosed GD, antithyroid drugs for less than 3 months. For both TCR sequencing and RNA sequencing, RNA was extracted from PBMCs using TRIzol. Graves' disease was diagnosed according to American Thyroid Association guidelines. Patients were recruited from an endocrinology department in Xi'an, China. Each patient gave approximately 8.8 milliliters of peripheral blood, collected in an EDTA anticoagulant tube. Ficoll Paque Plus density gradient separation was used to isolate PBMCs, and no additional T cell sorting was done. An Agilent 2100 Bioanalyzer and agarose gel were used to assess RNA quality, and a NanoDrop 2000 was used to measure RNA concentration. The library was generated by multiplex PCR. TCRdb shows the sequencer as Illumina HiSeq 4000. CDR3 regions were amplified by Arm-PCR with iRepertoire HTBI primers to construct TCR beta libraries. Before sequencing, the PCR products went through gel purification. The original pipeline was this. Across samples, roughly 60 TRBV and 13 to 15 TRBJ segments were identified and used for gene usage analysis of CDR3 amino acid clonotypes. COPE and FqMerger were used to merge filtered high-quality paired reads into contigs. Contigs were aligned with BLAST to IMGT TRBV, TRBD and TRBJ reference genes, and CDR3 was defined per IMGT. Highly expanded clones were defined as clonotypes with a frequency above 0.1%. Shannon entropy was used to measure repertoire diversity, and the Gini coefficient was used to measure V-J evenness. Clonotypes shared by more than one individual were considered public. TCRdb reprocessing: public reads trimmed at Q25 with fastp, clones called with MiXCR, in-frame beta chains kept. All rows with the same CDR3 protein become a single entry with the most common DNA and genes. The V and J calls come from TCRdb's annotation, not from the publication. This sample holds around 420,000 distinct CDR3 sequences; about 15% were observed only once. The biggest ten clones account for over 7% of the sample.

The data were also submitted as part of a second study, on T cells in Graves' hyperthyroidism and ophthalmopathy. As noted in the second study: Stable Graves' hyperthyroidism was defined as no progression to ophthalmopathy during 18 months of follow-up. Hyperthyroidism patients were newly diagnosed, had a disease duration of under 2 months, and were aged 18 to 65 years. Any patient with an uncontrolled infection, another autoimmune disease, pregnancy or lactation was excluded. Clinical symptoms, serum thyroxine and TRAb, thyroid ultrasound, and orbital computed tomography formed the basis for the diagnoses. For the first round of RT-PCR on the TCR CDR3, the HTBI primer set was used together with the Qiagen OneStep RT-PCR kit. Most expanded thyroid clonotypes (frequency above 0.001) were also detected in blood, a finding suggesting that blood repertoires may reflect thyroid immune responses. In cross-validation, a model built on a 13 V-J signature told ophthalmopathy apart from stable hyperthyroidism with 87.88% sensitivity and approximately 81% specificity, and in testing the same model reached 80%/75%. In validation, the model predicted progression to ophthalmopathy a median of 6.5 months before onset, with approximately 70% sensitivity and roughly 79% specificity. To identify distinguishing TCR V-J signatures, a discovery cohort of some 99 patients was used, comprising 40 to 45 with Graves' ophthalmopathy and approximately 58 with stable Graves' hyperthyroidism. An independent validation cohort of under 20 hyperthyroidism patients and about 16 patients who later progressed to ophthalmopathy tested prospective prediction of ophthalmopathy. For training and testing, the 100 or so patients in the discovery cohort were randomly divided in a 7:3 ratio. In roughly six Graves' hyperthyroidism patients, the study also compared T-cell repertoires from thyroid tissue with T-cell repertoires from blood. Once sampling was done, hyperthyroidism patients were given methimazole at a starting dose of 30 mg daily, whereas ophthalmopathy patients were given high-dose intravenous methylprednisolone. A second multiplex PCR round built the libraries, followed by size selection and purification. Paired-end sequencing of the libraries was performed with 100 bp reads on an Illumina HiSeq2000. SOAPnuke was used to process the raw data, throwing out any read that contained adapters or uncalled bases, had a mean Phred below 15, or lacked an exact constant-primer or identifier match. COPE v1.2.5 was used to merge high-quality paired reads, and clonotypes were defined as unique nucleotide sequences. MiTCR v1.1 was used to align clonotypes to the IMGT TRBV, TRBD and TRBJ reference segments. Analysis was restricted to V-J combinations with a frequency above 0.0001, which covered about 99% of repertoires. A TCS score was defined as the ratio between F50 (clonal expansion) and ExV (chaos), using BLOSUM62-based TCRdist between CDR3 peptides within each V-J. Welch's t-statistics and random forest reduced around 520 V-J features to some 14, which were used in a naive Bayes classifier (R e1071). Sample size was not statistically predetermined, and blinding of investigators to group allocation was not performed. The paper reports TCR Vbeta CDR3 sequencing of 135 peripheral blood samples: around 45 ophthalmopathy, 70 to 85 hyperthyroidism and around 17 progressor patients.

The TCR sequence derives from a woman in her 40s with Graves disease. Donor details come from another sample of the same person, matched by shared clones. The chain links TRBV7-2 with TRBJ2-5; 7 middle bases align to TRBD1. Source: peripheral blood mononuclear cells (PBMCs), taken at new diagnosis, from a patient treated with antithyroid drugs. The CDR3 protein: CASSLRGLGQETQYF. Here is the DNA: TGTGCCAGCAGCCTAAGGGGGCTTGGTCAAGAGACCCAGTACTTC.